The 30 T cell receptor beta chains presented below share a single source sample, sequenced in a study of circulating and synovial CD4+ cells in juvenile arthritis. TCRdb's table, derived via immunoSEQ multiplex PCR, lists solely in-frame clones and lacks some. There are a few thousand clones in the sample; approximately 90% occur only once, and about 3% lies in the top ten. Sequenced input: HLA-DR+ CD4+ T cells from blood. Subset defined: circulating pathogenic-like lymphocytes, sorted as HLA-DR+CD14-CD3+CD4+CD25low/- blood T cells. The receptors were sampled from a human donor with juvenile idiopathic arthritis.

The chain recombines TRBV5-1 with TRBJ2-7; weak D call: TRBD1 (5 bases). The V end lost 2 bases, the J end lost 0 bases, and 9 bases lay between the germline ends. The CDR3 has 14 residues. The germline CDR1 and CDR2 sequences are SGHRS and YFSETQ. The chain's CDR3 is CASSFDRFSYEQYF. In DNA form, the CDR3 reads TGCGCCAGCAGCTTTGACAGATTCTCCTACGAGCAGTACTTC.

This clone showed up just once. Other DNA sequences in this specimen translate into the identical CDR3. The chain carries TRBV7-6 and TRBJ1-1, with TRBD1 as a possible D gene (5 bases). The V end lost 3 bases, the J end lost 4 bases, and 12 bases lay between the germline ends. CDR1 is SGHVS and CDR2 is FNYEAQ in the germline V gene. The CDR3 is made up of 14 amino acids. DNA of the CDR3: TGTGCCAGCAGCTTGGGGGGTTCGGGCACTGAAGCTTTCTTT. This translates into CASSLGGSGTEAFF.

The V gene is TRBV6-1, the J gene TRBJ1-1, with D tentatively TRBD1 (5 bases). Trimming removed 7 bases from V and 3 bases from J, with 15 bases in between. This CDR3 spans 14 amino acids. Germline V lookup: CDR1 MNHNS, CDR2 SASEGT. The CDR3 sequence: CASIRGHADTEAFF. The CDR3, as DNA: TGTGCCAGCATTAGGGGTCATGCGGACACTGAAGCTTTCTTT.

As concerns this clone: Germline and junction disagree at one end, which may indicate a read error. The same CDR3 can be traced to other DNA sequences in this sample. V gene TRBV5-1 combines with J gene TRBJ2-5; TRBD1 is a possible D gene (5 bases). The CDR3 loop spans 14 amino acids. Germline lookup yields CDR1 SGHRS and CDR2 YFSETQ. The CDR3 region is CASRTPGREETQYF. The DNA for the CDR3 is TGCGCCAGCAGGACCCCCGGCAGGGAAGAAACCCAGTACTTC.

The genes are TRBV6-1 and TRBJ2-5; D gene uncertain. The V end lost 1 base, the J end lost 9 bases, and 12 bases lay between the germline ends. Looked up from germline, CDR1 is MNHNS and CDR2 is SASEGT. This CDR3 is 13 amino acids long. CDR3: CASSEERLWAQYF. The CDR3 DNA reads TGTGCCAGCAGTGAAGAGAGACTCTGGGCCCAGTACTTC.

The gene calls are TRBV7-9 and TRBJ2-7; D is possibly TRBD1 (5 bases). The CDR3 loop spans 15 amino acids. V was clipped by 3 bases and J by 5 bases, with 17 bases between them. CDR1 and CDR2 (germline): SEHNR, FQNEAQ (reference sequence). CDR3 sequence reads: CASSFAQGAQNEQYF. The CDR3 DNA reads TGTGCCAGCAGCTTTGCCCAGGGTGCTCAGAACGAGCAGTACTTC.

Here the CDR3 reads CAWMPGAGANEQFF. CDR3 nucleotides: TGTGCCTGGATGCCCGGGGCAGGGGCCAATGAGCAGTTCTTC. V and J are TRBV30 and TRBJ2-1, with D possibly TRBD1 on 6 matching bases. The CDR3 runs 14 residues. Trimming left V 4 bases short and J 6 bases short, with 16 bases between. Per the germline V gene, CDR1 is GTSNPN and CDR2 is SVGIG (reference sequence).

Details on this clone: Relative to the germline gene, one junction end is altered; a read error may explain this. V gene TRBV9 combines with J gene TRBJ1-1; unclear D gene. CDR3 length: 13 residues. The germline V gene encodes CDR1 SGDLS and CDR2 YYNGEE. CDR3 protein: CANSVGGNTEAFF. CDR3 coding DNA: TGTGCCAACAGCGTAGGAGGGAACACTGAAGCTTTCTTT.

The rearrangement links TRBV19 to TRBJ1-1; weak D call: TRBD1 (5 bases). Germline V gene lookup returns CDR1 LNHDA and CDR2 SQIVND (reference sequence). V was shortened by 9 bases and J by 1 base, with 15 bases between the two germline ends. The CDR3 consists of 14 residues. In DNA, the CDR3 is TGTGCCAGCCGTAGGGCGGGGCAGAACACTGAAGCTTTCTTT. It encodes CASRRAGQNTEAFF.

The J gene is TRBJ2-7, the V gene TRBV5-4; weak D call: TRBD1 (6 bases). Trimming took off 4 bases at V and 3 bases at J, with 11 bases between the two ends. CDR3 size: 13 residues. Per germline, CDR1 SGHNT and CDR2 YYREEE (reference sequence). CDR3 amino acids: CASSAGQIYEQYF. The CDR3 nucleotides read TGTGCCAGCAGCGCCGGACAGATCTACGAGCAGTACTTC.

The chain couples TRBV25-1 to TRBJ1-2; the D is unclear. Trimming removed 5 bases from V and 3 bases from J, with 10 bases in between. The germline V gene encodes CDR1 MGHDK and CDR2 SYGVNS. The CDR3 contains 13 residues. CDR3 in DNA: TGTGCCAGCAGTTCCCATAGCTACTATGGCTACACCTTC. Its translation: CASSSHSYYGYTF.

The rearrangement links TRBV6-5 to TRBJ1-2; 9 bases fit TRBD1. Germline CDR1 reads MNHEY; CDR2 reads SVGAGI. The CDR3 runs to 13 residues. Unmatched junction bases numbered 7, after V lost 10 bases and J lost 4 bases. In DNA, the CDR3 is TGTGCCACGAAGCGGGACAGGGTCTATGGCTACACCTTC. Amino acid sequence: CATKRDRVYGYTF.

The V and J genes are TRBV28 and TRBJ1-2; 9 positions agree with TRBD1. The CDR3 has 17 amino acids. In germline, CDR1 is MDHEN, CDR2 SYDVKM. Germline trimming cut 4 bases from V and 4 bases from J; bases unmatched to any gene: 13. CDR3 DNA: TGTGCCAGCAGTTCAAGTCCTTTTGGGACAGGGTTCTATGGCTACACCTTC. The encoded protein is CASSSSPFGTGFYGYTF.

The rearrangement links TRBV7-6 to TRBJ2-2, with D tentatively TRBD1 (5 bases). This CDR3 contains 17 residues. Between the trimmed V and J ends, which lost 2 bases and 0 bases, there was a span of 13 bases. Germline V gene lookup returns CDR1 SGHVS and CDR2 FNYEAQ. In DNA, the CDR3 is TGTGCCAGCAGCTTATGGGGCCCGCAAACGAACACCGGGGAGCTGTTTTTT. Its translation: CASSLWGPQTNTGELFF.

CDR3 protein: CASRRPGTIETQYF. The CDR3 nucleotides are TGTGCCAGCAGGCGACCAGGGACAATAGAGACCCAGTACTTC. This chain connects TRBV28 to TRBJ2-5; possible D gene TRBD1, 6 bases. This CDR3 is 14 amino acids long. V lost 6 bases to trimming and J lost 4 bases, with 15 bases between them. Germline assignment: CDR1 MDHEN and CDR2 SYDVKM.

V usage is TRBV29-1 and J usage is TRBJ2-5; D gene ambiguous. This CDR3 has 12 amino acids. Germline values: CDR1 SQVTM, CDR2 ANQGSEA. V lost 7 bases and J 1 base, leaving 10 bases between the germline ends. CDR3 nucleotides: TGCAGCGCCCCTATTAGCCAAGAGACCCAGTACTTC. As protein: CSAPISQETQYF.

This clone has a single count. The rearrangement uses TRBV10-3 and TRBJ1-2; 8 bases are a match to TRBD1. From germline, CDR1 is ENHRY and CDR2 SYGVKD. The CDR3 spans 15 residues. V lost 2 bases to trimming and J lost 5 bases; unmatched junction nucleotides: 7. CDR3 nucleotides: TGTGCCATCAGTGAGCCACAGGGGGTCGGTTATGGCTACACCTTC. Encoded protein: CAISEPQGVGYGYTF.

V is TRBV9 and J is TRBJ2-2, with a tentative D call TRBD2 (5 bases). Looked up from germline, CDR1 is SGDLS and CDR2 is YYNGEE. This CDR3 is 15 amino acids long. V lost 4 bases to trimming and J lost 1 base, with 11 bases between them. The DNA for the CDR3 is TGTGCCAGCAGCTCAGGACTCCGGAACACCGGGGAGCTGTTTTTT. The encoded protein is CASSSGLRNTGELFF.

This clone appeared a few times. This chain joins TRBV6-6 and TRBJ2-2; possible D gene TRBD1, 6 bases. The germline CDR1 and CDR2 sequences are MNHNY and SVGAGI (reference sequence). V shed 6 bases and J shed 6 bases, with 20 bases lying between them. The CDR3 runs 16 residues. The CDR3 loop is CASRFPGTTDPGELFF. The CDR3 DNA reads as TGTGCCAGCAGATTCCCCGGGACAACGGACCCCGGGGAGCTGTTTTTT.

J is TRBJ1-1 and V is TRBV25-1, with no clear D. This CDR3 spans 13 amino acids. V shed 5 bases and J shed 3 bases, with 10 bases lying between them. Germline lookup yields CDR1 MGHDK and CDR2 SYGVNS. CDR3 amino acids: CASSSWLDTEAFF. Written as DNA, the CDR3 is TGTGCCAGCAGTAGCTGGTTGGACACTGAAGCTTTCTTT.

This clone was detected a few times. The chain employs TRBV10-3 and TRBJ1-1, with 7 bases fitting TRBD1. In germline, CDR1 is ENHRY, CDR2 SYGVKD. The ends lost 7 bases at V and 5 bases at J; junction bases unmatched: 10. The CDR3 sequence is 14 residues long. CDR3 coding DNA: TGTGCCATCACCCGCGACAGGGCGGAGACTGAAGCTTTCTTT. Translating it yields CAITRDRAETEAFF.

This chain links TRBV18 with TRBJ2-4; D unclear. Trimming shortened V by 6 bases and J by 6 bases, and 15 bases separated the two germline ends. The CDR3 loop spans 14 amino acids. Germline V gene lookup returns CDR1 KGHSH and CDR2 LQKENI. CDR3 DNA sequence: TGTGCCAGCTCTCCCGATTTAACGGGAAACATTCAGTACTTC. This encodes CASSPDLTGNIQYF.

J is TRBJ1-1 and V is TRBV6-5; the match to TRBD1 covers 11 bases. V was pared by 0 bases and J by 5 bases, with 2 bases of the junction left unmatched. The CDR3 length is 15 residues. The germline V gene has CDR1 MNHEY and CDR2 SVGAGI. The CDR3 DNA is TGTGCCAGCAGTTACTCAGGGACAGGGGGAACTGAAGCTTTCTTT. As protein: CASSYSGTGGTEAFF.

This chain links TRBV6-1 with TRBJ2-3; D unresolved. V lost 1 base, J lost 5 bases, and 10 bases lay in between. The CDR3 is 14 amino acids. CDR1 and CDR2 from the germline V gene are MNHNS and SASEGT. CDR3 protein: CASSEGFEVDTQYF. The DNA for the CDR3 is TGTGCCAGCAGTGAAGGGTTCGAGGTAGATACGCAGTATTTT.

The chain carries TRBV18 and TRBJ1-1, with 9 bases that match TRBD1. CDR1 and CDR2 from the germline V gene are KGHSH and LQKENI. There are 15 residues in the CDR3. After removal of 2 bases from V and 2 bases from J, the junction contained 3 bases not matched to a gene. The CDR3 sequence is CASSPAGQGNTEAFF. The CDR3 DNA reads as TGTGCCAGCTCACCAGCGGGACAGGGTAACACTGAAGCTTTCTTT. The variable domain in full, with the rest retrieved from reference TRBV18 and TRBJ1-1, is NAGVMQNPRHLVRRRGQEARLRCSPMKGHSHVYWYRQLPEEGLKFMVYLQKENIIDESGMPKERFSAEFPKEGPSILRIQQVVRGDSAAYFCASSPAGQGNTEAFFGQGTRLTVV.

This clone was seen only once. The chain recombines TRBV2 with TRBJ2-2, with 14 bases fitting TRBD2. From germline, CDR1 is SNHLY and CDR2 FYNNEI. Trimming took 3 bases from V and 8 from J; bases not matched to a gene: 14. The CDR3 is 19 residues long. The CDR3: CASSDPEGLAGVLPGELFF. CDR3 in DNA: TGTGCCAGCAGTGATCCCGAGGGACTAGCGGGAGTTTTACCGGGGGAGCTGTTTTTT.

This chain connects TRBV25-1 to TRBJ2-1; 9 nucleotides align to TRBD1. The CDR3 loop spans 17 amino acids. V dropped 4 bases and J dropped 4; count of bases not matched to a gene: 11. The germline CDR1 and CDR2 sequences are MGHDK and SYGVNS. The CDR3 loop is CASSVTVPGQGYNEQFF. The CDR3 DNA reads TGTGCCAGCAGTGTAACGGTTCCGGGACAGGGTTACAATGAGCAGTTCTTC. Drawing the rest from reference TRBV25-1 and TRBJ2-1, the complete variable domain is EADIYQTPRYLVIGTGKKITLECSQTMGHDKMYWYQQDPGMELHLIHYSYGVNSTEKGDLSSESTVSRIRTEHFPLTLESARPSHTSQYLCASSVTVPGQGYNEQFFGPGTRLTVL.

The V and J genes are TRBV5-1 and TRBJ2-1, with D uncertain. CDR1 SGHRS and CDR2 YFSETQ come from the germline V gene. With 0 bases removed from V and 8 bases from J, the gap between germline ends came to 6 bases. This CDR3 is 12 amino acids long. The CDR3 region is CASSLDRDEQFF. CDR3 in DNA: TGCGCCAGCAGCTTGGATCGGGATGAGCAGTTCTTC. Drawing the rest from reference TRBV5-1 and TRBJ2-1, the complete variable domain is KAGVTQTPRYLIKTRGQQVTLSCSPISGHRSVSWYQQTPGQGLQFLFEYFSETQRNKGNFPGRFSGRQFSNSRSEMNVSTLELGDSALYLCASSLDRDEQFFGPGTRLTVL.

The V and J genes are TRBV4-1 and TRBJ1-3; D is undetermined. CDR1 is MGHRA, CDR2 YSYEKL, per germline. The CDR3 sequence is 18 residues long. Trimming removed 0 bases at V and 0 bases at J, with 15 bases between. CDR3 sequence reads: CASSQDAPDASSGNTIYF. Written as DNA, the CDR3 is TGCGCCAGCAGCCAAGATGCACCCGACGCTAGCTCTGGAAACACCATATATTTT.

J is TRBJ2-3 and V is TRBV5-4; D ambiguous. CDR1 and CDR2 (germline): SGHNT, YYREEE (reference sequence). The V end was cut by 1 base, the J end by 1 base, with 16 bases between. This CDR3 contains 17 residues. The DNA for the CDR3 is TGTGCCAGCAGCTTGCCGACACCTTTCGATCGCACAGATACGCAGTATTTT. Protein product: CASSLPTPFDRTDTQYF.